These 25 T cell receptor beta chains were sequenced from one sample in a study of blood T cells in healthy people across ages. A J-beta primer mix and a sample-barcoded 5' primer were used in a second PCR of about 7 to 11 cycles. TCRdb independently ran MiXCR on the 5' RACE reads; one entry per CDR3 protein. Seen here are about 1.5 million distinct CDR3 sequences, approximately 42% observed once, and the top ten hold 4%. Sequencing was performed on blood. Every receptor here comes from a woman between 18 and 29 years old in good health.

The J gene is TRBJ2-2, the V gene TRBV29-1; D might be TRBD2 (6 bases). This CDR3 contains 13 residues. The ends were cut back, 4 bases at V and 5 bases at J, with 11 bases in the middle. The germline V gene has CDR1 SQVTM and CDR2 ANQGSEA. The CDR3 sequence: CSVVSGGTGELFF. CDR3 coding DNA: TGCAGCGTTGTGAGTGGGGGGACCGGGGAGCTGTTTTTT.

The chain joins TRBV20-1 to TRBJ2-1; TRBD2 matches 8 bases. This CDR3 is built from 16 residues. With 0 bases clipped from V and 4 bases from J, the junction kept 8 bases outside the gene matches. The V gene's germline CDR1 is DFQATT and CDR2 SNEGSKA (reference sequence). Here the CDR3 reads CSARDQLAGSYNEQFF. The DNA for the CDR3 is TGCAGTGCTAGAGATCAGCTAGCGGGTTCGTACAATGAGCAGTTCTTC.

CDR3 sequence: CASSWGRGAKNIQYF. DNA of the CDR3: TGTGCCAGCAGCTGGGGGCGCGGGGCCAAAAACATTCAGTACTTC. V gene TRBV11-2 combines with J gene TRBJ2-4; perhaps TRBD1 as D (6 bases). This CDR3 is 15 amino acids long. In germline, CDR1 is SGHAT, CDR2 FQNNGV. Between the trimmed V and J ends, which lost 4 bases and 1 base, there was a span of 11 bases. Using reference TRBV11-2 and TRBJ2-4 for the parts outside the CDR3, the full variable domain is EAGVAQSPRYKIIEKRQSVAFWCNPISGHATLYWYQQILGQGPKLLIQFQNNGVVDDSQLPKDRFSAERLKGVDSTLKIQPAKLEDSAVYLCASSWGRGAKNIQYFGAGTRLSVL.

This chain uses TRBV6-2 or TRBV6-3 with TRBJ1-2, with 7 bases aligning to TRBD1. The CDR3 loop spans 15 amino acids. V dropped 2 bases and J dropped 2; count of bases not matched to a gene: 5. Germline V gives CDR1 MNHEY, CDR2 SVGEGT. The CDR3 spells CASSYTPTGNYGYTF. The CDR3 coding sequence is TGTGCCAGCAGTTACACTCCGACAGGGAACTATGGCTACACCTTC.

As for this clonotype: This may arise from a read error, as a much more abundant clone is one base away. CDR3 amino acids: CAGSLKVNYGYTF. The DNA for the CDR3 is TGTGCCGGCAGTCTAAAGGTTAACTATGGCTACACCTTC. This rearrangement joins TRBV12-3 or TRBV12-4 to TRBJ1-2; D unresolved. The CDR3 sequence is 13 residues long.

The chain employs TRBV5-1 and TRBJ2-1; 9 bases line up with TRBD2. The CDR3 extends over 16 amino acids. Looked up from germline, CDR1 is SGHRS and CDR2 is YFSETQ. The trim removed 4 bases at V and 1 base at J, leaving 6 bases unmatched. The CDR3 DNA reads TGCGCCAGCAGCGCGACTAGCGGACATTCCTACAATGAGCAGTTCTTC. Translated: CASSATSGHSYNEQFF.

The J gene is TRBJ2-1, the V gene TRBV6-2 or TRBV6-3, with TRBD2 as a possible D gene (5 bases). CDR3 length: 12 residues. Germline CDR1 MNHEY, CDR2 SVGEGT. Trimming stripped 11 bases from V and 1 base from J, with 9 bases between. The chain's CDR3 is CACGRSYNEQFF. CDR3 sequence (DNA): TGTGCCTGCGGGCGTTCCTACAATGAGCAGTTCTTC.

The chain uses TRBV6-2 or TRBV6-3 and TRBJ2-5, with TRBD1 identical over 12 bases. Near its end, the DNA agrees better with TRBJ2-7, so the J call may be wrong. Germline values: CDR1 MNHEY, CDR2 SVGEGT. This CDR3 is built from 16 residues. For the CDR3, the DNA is TGTGCCAGCAGACCCCCGGGACAGGGGGCGGCATACGAGCAGTACTTC. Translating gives CASRPPGQGAAYEQYF.

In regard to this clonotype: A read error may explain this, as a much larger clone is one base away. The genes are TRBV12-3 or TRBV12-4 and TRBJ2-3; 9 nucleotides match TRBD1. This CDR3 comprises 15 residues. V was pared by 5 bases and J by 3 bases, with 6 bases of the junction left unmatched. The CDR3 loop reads CASSPLDRGTDTQYF. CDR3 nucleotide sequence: TGTGCCAGCAGTCCCTTGGACAGGGGAACAGATACGCAGTATTTT.

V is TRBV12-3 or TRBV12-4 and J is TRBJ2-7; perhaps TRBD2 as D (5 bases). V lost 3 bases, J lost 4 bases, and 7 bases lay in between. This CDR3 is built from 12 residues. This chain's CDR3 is CASSFGKYEQYF. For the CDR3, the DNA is TGTGCCAGCAGTTTCGGGAAATACGAGCAGTACTTC.

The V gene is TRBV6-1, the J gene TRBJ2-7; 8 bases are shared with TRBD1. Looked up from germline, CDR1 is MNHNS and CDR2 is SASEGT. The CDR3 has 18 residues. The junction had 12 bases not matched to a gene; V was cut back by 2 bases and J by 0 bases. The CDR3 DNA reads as TGTGCCAGCAGTGAAAGAACAGGGGGTGCTTCATTCTCCTACGAGCAGTACTTC. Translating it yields CASSERTGGASFSYEQYF.

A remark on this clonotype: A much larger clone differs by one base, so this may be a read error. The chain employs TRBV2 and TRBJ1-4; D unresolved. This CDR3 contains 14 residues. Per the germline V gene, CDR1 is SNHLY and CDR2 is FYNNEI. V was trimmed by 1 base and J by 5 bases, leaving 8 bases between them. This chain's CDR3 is CASSEGDGNEKLFF. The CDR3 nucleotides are TGTGCCAGCAGTGAAGGAGATGGAAATGAAAAACTGTTTTTT. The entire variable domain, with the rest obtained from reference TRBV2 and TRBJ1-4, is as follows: EPEVTQTPSHQVTQMGQEVILRCVPISNHLYFYWYRQILGQKVEFLVSFYNNEISEKSEIFDDQFSVERPDGSNFTLKIRSTKLEDSAMYFCASSEGDGNEKLFFGSGTQLSVL.

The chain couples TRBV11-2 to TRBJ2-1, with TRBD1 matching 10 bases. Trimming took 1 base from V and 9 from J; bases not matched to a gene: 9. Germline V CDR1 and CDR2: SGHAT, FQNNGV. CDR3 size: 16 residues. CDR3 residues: CASSLVAGQGWSEQFF. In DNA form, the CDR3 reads TGTGCCAGCAGCTTAGTGGCGGGACAGGGGTGGAGTGAGCAGTTCTTC.

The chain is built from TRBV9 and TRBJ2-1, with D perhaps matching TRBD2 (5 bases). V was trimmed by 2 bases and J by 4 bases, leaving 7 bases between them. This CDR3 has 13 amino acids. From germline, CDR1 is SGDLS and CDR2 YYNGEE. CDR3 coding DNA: TGTGCCAGCAGCGTGGACTTTTACAATGAGCAGTTCTTC. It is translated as CASSVDFYNEQFF.

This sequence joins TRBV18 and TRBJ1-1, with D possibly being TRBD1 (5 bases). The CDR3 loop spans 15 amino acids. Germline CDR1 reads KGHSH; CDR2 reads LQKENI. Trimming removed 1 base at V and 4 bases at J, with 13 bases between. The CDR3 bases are TGTGCCAGCTCACCACATCAGGGAGGGAGCACTGAAGCTTTCTTT. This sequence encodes CASSPHQGGSTEAFF.

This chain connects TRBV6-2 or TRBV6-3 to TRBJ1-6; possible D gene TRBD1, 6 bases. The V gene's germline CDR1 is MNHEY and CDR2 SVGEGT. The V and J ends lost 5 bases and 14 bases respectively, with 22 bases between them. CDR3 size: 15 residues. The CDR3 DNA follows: TGTGCCAGCAGTCCACGTGACAGGCCGGGCGCCTCCCTCCACTTT. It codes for CASSPRDRPGASLHF.

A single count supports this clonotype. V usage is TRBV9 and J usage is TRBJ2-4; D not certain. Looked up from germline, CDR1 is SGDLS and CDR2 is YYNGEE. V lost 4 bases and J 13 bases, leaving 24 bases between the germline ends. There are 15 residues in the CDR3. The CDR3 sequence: CASSPGGWQHNEQYF. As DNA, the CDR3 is TGTGCCAGCAGCCCTGGTGGCTGGCAGCACAATGAGCAGTACTTC.

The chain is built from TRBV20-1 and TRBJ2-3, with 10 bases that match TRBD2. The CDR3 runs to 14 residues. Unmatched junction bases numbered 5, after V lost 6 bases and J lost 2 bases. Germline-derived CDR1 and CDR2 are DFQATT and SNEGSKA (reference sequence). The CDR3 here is CSARSGGVTDTQYF. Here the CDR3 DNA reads TGCAGTGCCCGGAGCGGGGGGGTCACAGATACGCAGTATTTT.

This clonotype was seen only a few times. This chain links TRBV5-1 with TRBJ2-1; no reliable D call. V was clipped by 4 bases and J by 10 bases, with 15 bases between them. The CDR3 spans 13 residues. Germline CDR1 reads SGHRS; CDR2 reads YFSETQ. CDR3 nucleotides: TGCGCCAGCAGCGTGGCCGCAACGCACGAGCAGTTCTTC. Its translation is CASSVAATHEQFF.

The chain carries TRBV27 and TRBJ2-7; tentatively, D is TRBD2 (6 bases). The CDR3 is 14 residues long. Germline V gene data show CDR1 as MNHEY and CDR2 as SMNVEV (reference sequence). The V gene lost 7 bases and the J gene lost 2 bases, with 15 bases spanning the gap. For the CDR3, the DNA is TGTGCCAGCACCTCGGGACTGCGCCCCTACGAGCAGTACTTC. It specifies CASTSGLRPYEQYF.

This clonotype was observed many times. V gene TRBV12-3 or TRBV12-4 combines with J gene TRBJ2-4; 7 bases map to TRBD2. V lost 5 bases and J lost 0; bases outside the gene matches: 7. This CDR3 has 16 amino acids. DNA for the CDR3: TGTGCCAGCAGTCCCTCGGGGGGAATAGCCAAAAACATTCAGTACTTC. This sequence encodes CASSPSGGIAKNIQYF.

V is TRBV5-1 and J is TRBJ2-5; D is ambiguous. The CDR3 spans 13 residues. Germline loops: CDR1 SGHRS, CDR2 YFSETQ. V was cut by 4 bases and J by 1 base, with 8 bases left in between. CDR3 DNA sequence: TGCGCCAGCAGCCAAATACCCCAAGAGACCCAGTACTTC. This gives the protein CASSQIPQETQYF. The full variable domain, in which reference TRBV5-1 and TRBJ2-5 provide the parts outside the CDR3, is KAGVTQTPRYLIKTRGQQVTLSCSPISGHRSVSWYQQTPGQGLQFLFEYFSETQRNKGNFPGRFSGRQFSNSRSEMNVSTLELGDSALYLCASSQIPQETQYFGPGTRLLVL.

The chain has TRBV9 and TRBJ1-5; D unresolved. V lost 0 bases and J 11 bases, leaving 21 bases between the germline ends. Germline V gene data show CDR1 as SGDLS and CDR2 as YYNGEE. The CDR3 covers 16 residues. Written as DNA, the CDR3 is TGTGCCAGCAGCGTAGATATTGGAGGTGGGTTGGGAGCCCAGCATTTT. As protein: CASSVDIGGGLGAQHF. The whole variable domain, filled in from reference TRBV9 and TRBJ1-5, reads DSGVTQTPKHLITATGQRVTLRCSPRSGDLSVYWYQQSLDQGLQFLIQYYNGEERAKGNILERFSAQQFPDLHSELNLSSLELGDSALYFCASSVDIGGGLGAQHFGDGTRLSIL.

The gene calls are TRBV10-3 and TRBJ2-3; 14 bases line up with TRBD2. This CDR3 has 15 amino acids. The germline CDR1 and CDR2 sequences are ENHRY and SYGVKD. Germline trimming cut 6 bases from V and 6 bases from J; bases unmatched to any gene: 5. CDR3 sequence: CAISRLAGGMDTQYF. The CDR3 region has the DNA TGTGCCATCAGCCGACTAGCGGGAGGGATGGATACGCAGTATTTT.

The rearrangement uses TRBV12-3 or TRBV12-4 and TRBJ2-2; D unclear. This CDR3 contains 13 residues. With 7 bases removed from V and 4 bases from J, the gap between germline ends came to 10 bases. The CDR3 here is CASTLGSTGELFF. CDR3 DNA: TGTGCCAGCACCTTGGGATCCACCGGGGAGCTGTTTTTT.